These 21 T cell receptor beta chains came from one sample sequenced in a study of human T cells and chemical hapten exposure. Described time point: patch test 1, 2 weeks after DPC sensitization. The treatment here: therapeutic diphenylcyclopropenone sensitization with weekly scalp DPC. Each CDR3 protein gets one entry after TCRdb re-called the RACE reads with MiXCR. Among around 190,000 distinct CDR3 sequences listed, about 22% were seen once. Sequences were derived from whole blood, sampled in connection with sensitization to the hapten diphenylcyclopropenone (DPC). The receptor set was obtained from a woman between 45 and 60 years old with alopecia areata. Some clones in this sample may be carry-over from other donors' samples.

The CDR3 here is CASSPYSLLTWDTEAFF. CDR3 coding DNA: TGTGCCAGCAGCCCTTATTCACTTCTTACCTGGGACACTGAAGCTTTCTTT. The V and J genes are TRBV14 and TRBJ1-1; D is unresolved. The CDR3 loop spans 17 amino acids. Between the trimmed V and J ends, which lost 4 bases and 3 bases, there was a span of 21 bases. CDR1 and CDR2 from the germline V gene are SGHDN and FVKESK.

The gene calls are TRBV10-3 and TRBJ2-7; D is perhaps TRBD2 (6 bases). The CDR3 spans 12 residues. V gave up 0 bases and J gave up 6 bases, with 6 bases separating them. Germline V gives CDR1 ENHRY, CDR2 SYGVKD. For the CDR3, the DNA is TGTGCCATCAGTGAGTCTAGCGGCGAGCAGTACTTC. Encoded protein: CAISESSGEQYF.

This chain links TRBV9 with TRBJ1-6, with 10 bases aligning to TRBD1. V lost 4 bases, J lost 9 bases, and 7 bases stayed unmatched. Germline CDR1 SGDLS, CDR2 YYNGEE. This CDR3 is built from 15 residues. The CDR3 protein is CASSPRDRGGSPLHF. For the CDR3, the DNA is TGTGCCAGCAGCCCCCGGGACAGGGGAGGTTCACCCCTCCACTTT.

The chain uses TRBV7-8 and TRBJ2-3; no firm D call. Trimming took 1 base from V and 8 from J, leaving 10 bases between them. This CDR3 has 13 amino acids. In germline, CDR1 is SGHVS, CDR2 FQNEAQ. CDR3 DNA sequence: TGTGCCAGCAGCTTAGAACGCTTCGCTACGCAGTATTTT. This sequence encodes CASSLERFATQYF.

The rearrangement links TRBV5-1 to TRBJ2-1; TRBD2 matches 12 bases. Germline-derived CDR1 and CDR2 are SGHRS and YFSETQ. V shed 5 bases, J shed 8 bases, and the junction held 11 bases outside the gene matches. This CDR3 is built from 16 residues. The CDR3 DNA is TGCGCCAGCAGAGTGCTAGCGGGAGGGGTTGTCGATGAGCAGTTCTTC. Translated, it gives CASRVLAGGVVDEQFF.

This clonotype came up a few times. This chain connects TRBV20-1 to TRBJ2-1; a possible D gene is TRBD2 (6 bases). CDR1 DFQATT and CDR2 SNEGSKA come from the germline V gene (reference sequence). Between the trimmed V and J ends, which lost 0 bases and 2 bases, there was a span of 11 bases. The length of the CDR3 is 15 residues. Here the CDR3 reads CSARDLGGAYNEQFF. Written as DNA, the CDR3 is TGCAGTGCTAGAGATTTGGGGGGAGCCTACAATGAGCAGTTCTTC.

The genes are TRBV12-3 or TRBV12-4 and TRBJ1-5; TRBD1 might be the D (6 bases). The CDR3 has 15 amino acids. With 4 bases removed from V and 2 bases from J, the gap between germline ends came to 12 bases. This CDR3 is CASSSQGSGNQPQHF. As DNA, the CDR3 is TGTGCCAGCAGTTCACAGGGAAGTGGCAATCAGCCCCAGCATTTT.

The chain recombines TRBV6-2 or TRBV6-3 with TRBJ2-1; 12 positions agree with TRBD2. V dropped 4 bases and J dropped 9; count of bases not matched to a gene: 10. The CDR3 has 16 amino acids. In germline, CDR1 is MNHEY, CDR2 SVGEGT. DNA for the CDR3: TGTGCCAGCAGTTTCTCGGGACTAGCGGGCGCGGGTGAGCAGTTCTTC. As protein: CASSFSGLAGAGEQFF.

This clonotype was seen only a few times. V usage is TRBV29-1 and J usage is TRBJ2-1; the match to TRBD2 covers 8 bases. The V gene end was trimmed by 5 bases and the J gene end by 4 bases; junction bases not matched to a gene: 13. The CDR3 spans 16 residues. Looked up from germline, CDR1 is SQVTM and CDR2 is ANQGSEA. The CDR3 sequence is CSVSSGSSSDYNEQFF. The CDR3 nucleotides read TGCAGCGTTTCGAGCGGGAGCTCCTCGGATTACAATGAGCAGTTCTTC.

DNA of the CDR3: TGTGCCAGCTCACCAAAGGCAGGAGGAGAGACTGAAGCTTTCTTT. It specifies CASSPKAGGETEAFF. This chain uses TRBV18 with TRBJ1-1; D is undetermined. CDR3 length: 15 amino acids. Per the germline V gene, CDR1 is KGHSH and CDR2 is LQKENI. Trimming cost V 2 bases and J 5 bases, with 15 bases left between them.

The chain combines TRBV27 with TRBJ2-7; D is unclear. There are 10 residues in the CDR3. The V end lost 8 bases, the J end lost 7 bases, and 9 bases lay between the germline ends. Germline CDR1 is MNHEY and CDR2 is SMNVEV (reference sequence). The CDR3 DNA follows: TGTGCCAGCGGCTTGCGGGAGCAGTACTTC. Translation: CASGLREQYF.

The rearrangement links TRBV9 to TRBJ2-1; 8 nucleotides line up with TRBD2. The germline V gene encodes CDR1 SGDLS and CDR2 YYNGEE. This CDR3 is built from 15 residues. J was trimmed by 8 bases and V by 8 bases; bases with no gene match: 15. CDR3 coding DNA: TGTGCCAGTGGAAAGTCGGGTAGCGGGATGGATGAGCAGTTCTTC. It yields the protein CASGKSGSGMDEQFF.

This chain uses TRBV10-3 with TRBJ2-1; 10 bases align to TRBD2. Trimming removed 3 bases from V and 2 bases from J; junction bases left unmatched: 1. Germline lookup yields CDR1 ENHRY and CDR2 SYGVKD. This CDR3 is built from 15 residues. The CDR3 region has the DNA TGTGCCATCAGTGACGGACTAGCGGCCTACAATGAGCAGTTCTTC. It is translated as CAISDGLAAYNEQFF.

This clonotype has a handful of counts. The rearrangement uses TRBV15 and TRBJ2-1; D is uncertain. Trimming removed 2 bases at V and 5 bases at J, with 7 bases between. Looked up from germline, CDR1 is LNHNV and CDR2 is YYDKDF (reference sequence). The CDR3 runs to 13 residues. Here the CDR3 reads CATSRLQDNEQFF. The CDR3, as DNA: TGTGCCACCAGCAGACTCCAGGACAATGAGCAGTTCTTC.

There are a few counts of this clonotype. V gene TRBV29-1 combines with J gene TRBJ1-1; 7 bases are shared with TRBD1. The V gene end was trimmed by 3 bases and the J gene end by 4 bases; junction bases not matched to a gene: 8. Germline CDR1 is SQVTM and CDR2 is ANQGSEA. The CDR3 length is 14 residues. CDR3 protein: CSVDDRVGGTEAFF. CDR3 sequence (DNA): TGCAGCGTTGATGACAGGGTTGGTGGCACTGAAGCTTTCTTT.

This clonotype occurred a few times. The chain couples TRBV29-1 to TRBJ2-3, with D possibly matching TRBD2 (6 bases). Germline values: CDR1 SQVTM, CDR2 ANQGSEA. The CDR3 has 12 amino acids. Trimming pared 8 bases from V and 7 bases from J, leaving 16 bases between. CDR3 DNA sequence: TGCAGCTTACGGGAGTCCCAACATACGCAGTATTTT. It specifies CSLRESQHTQYF.

This clonotype was detected once. The chain uses TRBV3-1 and TRBJ1-2; D might be TRBD1 (5 bases). This CDR3 is 13 amino acids long. V shed 2 bases and J shed 5 bases, with 9 bases lying between them. Germline V gives CDR1 LGHDT, CDR2 YNNKEL (reference sequence). The CDR3 sequence: CASSQPGGYGYTF. The CDR3 DNA reads as TGTGCCAGCAGCCAACCCGGGGGGTATGGCTACACCTTC.

V is TRBV3-1 and J is TRBJ2-7, with 11 positions matching TRBD2. Germline V gene data show CDR1 as LGHDT and CDR2 as YNNKEL (reference sequence). V shed 4 bases, J shed 1 base, and the junction held 6 bases outside the gene matches. This CDR3 contains 16 residues. The CDR3 sequence is CASSPQGLAASYEQYF. CDR3 bases: TGTGCCAGCAGCCCCCAGGGACTAGCGGCATCCTACGAGCAGTACTTC.

The V gene is TRBV29-1, the J gene TRBJ2-3; perhaps D is TRBD1 or TRBD2 (5 bases each). Trimming removed 0 bases at V and 6 bases at J, with 16 bases between. The CDR3 spans 15 residues. Looked up from germline, CDR1 is SQVTM and CDR2 is ANQGSEA. The CDR3 region has the DNA TGCAGCGTTGAAGAAGGACGGGACCTACTGGATACGCAGTATTTT. This translates into CSVEEGRDLLDTQYF.

The CDR3 spells CASSVGVSSGNTIYF. DNA of the CDR3: TGTGCCAGCAGCGTAGGGGTTTCCTCTGGAAACACCATATATTTT. The rearrangement links TRBV9 to TRBJ1-3, with unresolved D. V was shortened by 0 bases and J by 0 bases, with 7 bases between the two germline ends. The CDR3 loop spans 15 amino acids. CDR1 is SGDLS, CDR2 YYNGEE, per germline.

This chain connects TRBV5-1 to TRBJ2-3; D is ambiguous. This CDR3 is 13 amino acids long. V dropped 0 bases and J dropped 4 bases, with 6 bases sitting between them. CDR1 is SGHRS, CDR2 YFSETQ, per germline. CDR3 in amino acids: CASSLVGADTQYF. The CDR3 coding sequence is TGCGCCAGCAGCTTGGTGGGTGCAGATACGCAGTATTTT.